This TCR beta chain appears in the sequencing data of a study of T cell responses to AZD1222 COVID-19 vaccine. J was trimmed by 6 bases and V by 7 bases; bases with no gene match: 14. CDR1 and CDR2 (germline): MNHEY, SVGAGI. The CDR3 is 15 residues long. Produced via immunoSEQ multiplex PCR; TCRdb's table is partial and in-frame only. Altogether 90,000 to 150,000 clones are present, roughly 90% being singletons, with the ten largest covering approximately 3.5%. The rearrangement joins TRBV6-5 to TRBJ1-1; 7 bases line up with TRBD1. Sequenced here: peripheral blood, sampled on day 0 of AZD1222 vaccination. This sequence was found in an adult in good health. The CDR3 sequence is CASNRLSGGESEAFF. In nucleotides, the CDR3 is TGTGCCAGCAACAGATTATCAGGGGGGGAATCTGAAGCTTTCTTT.